The 5 T cell receptor beta chains given below trace back to one sample, sequenced in a study of blood T cell repertoires in COVID-19 (TCRdb year 2020). Libraries were constructed by the immunoSEQ multiplex PCR assay. Entries here come from immuneACCESS through TCRdb and include only in-frame sequences with V and J called. Some clones fail to appear in such tables; in the studies checked, an unresolved V gene covers under half of the shortfall, and the cause of the remainder is unknown. This sample is represented by fewer than 200,000 clones; around 87% of them were singletons. The top ten clones comprise just over 2.5% of the sample. The sequenced material came from peripheral blood. The receptors here all came from a woman aged 80 or over with COVID-19, enrolled during active disease.

V usage is TRBV6-6 and J usage is TRBJ2-7; 8 bases map to TRBD1. Trimming at V came to 4 bases and at J to 3 bases, leaving 11 bases not matched to a gene. Germline values: CDR1 MNHNY, CDR2 SVGAGI (reference sequence). The CDR3 has 16 amino acids. CDR3 amino acids: CASSSPTTGVSYEQYF. The CDR3 nucleotides are TGTGCCAGCAGTTCCCCCACGACAGGGGTTAGCTACGAGCAGTACTTC.

The chain couples TRBV13 to TRBJ1-2, with a tentative D call TRBD1 (6 bases). The CDR3 contains 13 residues. Germline V gives CDR1 PRHDT, CDR2 FYEKMQ (reference sequence). With 1 base removed from V and 8 bases from J, the gap between germline ends came to 11 bases. Here the CDR3 reads CASSLAGGGGYTF. The CDR3 DNA reads as TGTGCCAGCAGCTTAGCGGGGGGCGGCGGCTACACCTTC.

CDR3 nucleotides: TGCGCCAGCAGCCGCCAGGGTATGGGCTATGGCTACACCTTC. Protein: CASSRQGMGYGYTF. V and J are TRBV4-3 and TRBJ1-2, with D perhaps matching TRBD1 (5 bases). This CDR3 contains 14 residues. Germline CDR1 LGHNA, CDR2 YSLEER. Between the trimmed V and J ends, which lost 4 bases and 4 bases, there was a span of 13 bases.

This clone has just a few counts. The chain uses TRBV25-1 and TRBJ1-2, with 8 positions matching TRBD1. After removal of 4 bases from V and 2 bases from J, the junction contained 3 bases not matched to a gene. This CDR3 comprises 14 residues. Germline V gives CDR1 MGHDK, CDR2 SYGVNS. Here the CDR3 reads CASSGAGGNYGYTF. In nucleotides, the CDR3 is TGTGCCAGCAGTGGGGCAGGGGGCAACTATGGCTACACCTTC.

The chain has TRBV6-2 or TRBV6-3 and TRBJ2-1; D may be TRBD2 (6 bases). Germline loops: CDR1 MNHEY, CDR2 SVGEGT. Trimming left V 2 bases short and J 8 bases short, with 13 bases between. The CDR3 has 14 residues. This CDR3 reads CASSYGAGRYEQFF. The CDR3 DNA sequence: TGTGCCAGCAGTTACGGGGCGGGAAGGTATGAGCAGTTCTTC.